A selection of T cell receptor beta chains follows, all from one sample in a study of cytomegalovirus exposure and HLA in healthy donors. TCRdb keeps only in-frame clones here, not all; method: immunoSEQ multiplex PCR. The data show fewer than 120,000 clones, about nine tenths seen once. The specimen sequenced was PBMCs. Receptor source: a woman between 18 and 29 years old in good health and CMV-seronegative. Each CDR3 is given without its conserved first and last residue. The D gene is left open where the match is weak. Size values are once, few and many counts, or a class for expanded clones, and some rows have none.

CDR3aa	abundance	v_gene	j_gene	d_gene
AISEDSYYEQY	.	TRBV10-3	TRBJ2-7	.
ASSGGRPDTQY	.	TRBV6-6	TRBJ2-3	TRBD2
ASSRAAGANVLT	.	TRBV14	TRBJ2-6	.
AWSRGSGNTIY	.	TRBV30	TRBJ1-3	.
ASSQVPSGTQY	.	TRBV4-1	TRBJ2-3	.
ASSLAGTSGATGELF	.	TRBV7-3	TRBJ2-2	TRBD2
ASSLPSGYTDTQY	.	TRBV28	TRBJ2-3	TRBD2
ASSSRQGLGYT	.	TRBV5-1	TRBJ1-2	TRBD1
ASSPRPQDYEQY	.	TRBV9	TRBJ2-7	.
AARAGERVGQPQH	.	TRBV6-1	TRBJ1-5	.
ASSVGGLGQPLT	.	TRBV9	TRBJ1-2	TRBD1
ASSEREEGSYEQY	.	TRBV6-1	TRBJ2-7	.
ASSVQGGELGAYEQY	.	TRBV7-9	TRBJ2-7	.
ASSPYRTSGYNEQF	few	TRBV5-4	TRBJ2-1	TRBD2
ASSLIPTDTQY	.	TRBV27	TRBJ2-3	.
SVEGRAHTEAF	.	TRBV29-1	TRBJ1-1	.
ASSSGTGSINEQF	.	TRBV7-3	TRBJ2-1	TRBD1
ASGGTAQETQY	.	TRBV5-1	TRBJ2-5	.
ASSLDYRGDYGYT	.	TRBV11-2	TRBJ1-2	TRBD1
ASSSRVYEQY	.	TRBV7-2	TRBJ2-7	.
SASNEGGWNEQF	once	TRBV29-1	TRBJ2-1	TRBD2